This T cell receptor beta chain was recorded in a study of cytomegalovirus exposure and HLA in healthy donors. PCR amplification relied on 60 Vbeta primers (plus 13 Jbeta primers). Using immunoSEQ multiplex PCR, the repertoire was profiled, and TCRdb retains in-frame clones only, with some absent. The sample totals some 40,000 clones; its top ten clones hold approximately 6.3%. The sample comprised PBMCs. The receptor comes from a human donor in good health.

The chain's CDR3 is CATSRGLAGRYNEQFF. For the CDR3, the DNA is TGTGCCACCAGCAGGGGACTAGCGGGTCGATACAATGAGCAGTTCTTC. V is TRBV15 and J is TRBJ2-1; 12 bases agree with TRBD2. Germline V gene lookup returns CDR1 LNHNV and CDR2 YYDKDF (reference sequence). The CDR3 totals 16 residues. The trim removed 3 bases at V and 4 bases at J, leaving 4 bases unmatched.